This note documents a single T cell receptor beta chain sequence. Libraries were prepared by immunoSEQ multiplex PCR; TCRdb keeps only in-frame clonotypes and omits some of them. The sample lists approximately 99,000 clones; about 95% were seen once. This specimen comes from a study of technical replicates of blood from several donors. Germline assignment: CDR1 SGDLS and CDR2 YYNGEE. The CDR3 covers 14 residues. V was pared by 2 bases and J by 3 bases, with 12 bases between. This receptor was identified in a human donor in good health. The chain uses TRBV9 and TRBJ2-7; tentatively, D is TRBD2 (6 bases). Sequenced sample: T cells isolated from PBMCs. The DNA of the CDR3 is TGTGCCAGCAGCGTCGGGGGTGGGGACTACGAGCAGTACTTC. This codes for CASSVGGGDYEQYF.